The 30 T cell receptor beta chains given below trace back to one sample, sequenced in a study of shared clonotypes between healthy human individuals. Method: immunoSEQ multiplex PCR; TCRdb's copy keeps in-frame clones and lacks some. The repertoire consists of 1.5 million to 2.5 million clones, with about 95% occurring once and the leading ten covering 1.2%. Naive CD8 populations comprised CD45RO-negative cells positively selected for CCR7, excluding terminally differentiated effector memory CD45RA+ cells. Sequencing was carried out using naive CD8+ T cells sorted from blood. These receptors came from a man aged 18 to 35 in good health.

The CDR3 is CASSSIRTWSDTQYF. The CDR3 DNA sequence: TGTGCCAGCAGCTCGATAAGGACTTGGTCAGATACGCAGTATTTT. The gene calls are TRBV7-9 and TRBJ2-3, with D possibly TRBD2 on 5 matching bases. The V gene's germline CDR1 is SEHNR and CDR2 FQNEAQ (reference sequence). The CDR3 runs to 15 residues. V lost 4 bases to trimming and J lost 4 bases, with 15 bases between them. The whole variable domain, filled in from reference TRBV7-9 and TRBJ2-3, reads DTGVSQNPRHKITKRGQNVTFRCDPISEHNRLYWYRQTLGQGPEFLTYFQNEAQLEKSRLLSDRFSAERPKGSFSTLEIQRTEQGDSAMYLCASSSIRTWSDTQYFGPGTRLTVL.

As to this clone: This same CDR3 is encoded by further DNA sequences in the sample. The chain joins TRBV7-2 to TRBJ2-7, with D unclear. There are 12 residues in the CDR3. With 4 bases removed from V and 0 bases from J, the gap between germline ends came to 4 bases. Germline values: CDR1 SGHTA, CDR2 FQGNSA. The DNA for the CDR3 is TGTGCCAGCAGCTCCCACTCCTACGAGCAGTACTTC. Its translation is CASSSHSYEQYF. Complete variable domain (other parts from reference TRBV7-2 and TRBJ2-7): GAGVSQSPSNKVTEKGKDVELRCDPISGHTALYWYRQSLGQGLEFLIYFQGNSAPDKSGLPSDRFSAERTGGSVSTLTIQRTQQEDSAVYLCASSSHSYEQYFGPGTRLTVT.

The gene calls are TRBV6-1 and TRBJ2-7; 8 bases are shared with TRBD2. The germline V gene encodes CDR1 MNHNS and CDR2 SASEGT. J lost 2 bases, V lost 3 bases, and 3 bases had no gene match. CDR3 size: 14 residues. The CDR3 loop reads CASSDSGDTYEQYF. In nucleotides, the CDR3 is TGTGCCAGCAGTGATAGCGGGGATACCTACGAGCAGTACTTC.

The chain has TRBV10-3 and TRBJ2-7; tentative D call: TRBD1 (6 bases). V shed 0 bases and J shed 2 bases, with 17 bases lying between them. Germline V gene data show CDR1 as ENHRY and CDR2 as SYGVKD. The CDR3 totals 17 residues. In nucleotides, the CDR3 is TGTGCCATCAGTGAGTCGGAGACAGACAGGTCTCCCTACGAGCAGTACTTC. Translating gives CAISESETDRSPYEQYF.

The chain is built from TRBV10-3 and TRBJ2-2; 15 bases match TRBD2. Germline V gene lookup returns CDR1 ENHRY and CDR2 SYGVKD. V shed 8 bases, J shed 3 bases, and the junction held 7 bases outside the gene matches. The CDR3 is made up of 17 amino acids. DNA of the CDR3: TGTGCCATCCCCGGGACTAGCGGGGGGCTCCACACCGGGGAGCTGTTTTTT. Its translation: CAIPGTSGGLHTGELFF.

This clone has only one observation. V is TRBV9 and J is TRBJ2-3; the D is unclear. The CDR3 extends over 15 amino acids. Trimming removed 4 bases at V and 2 bases at J, with 14 bases between. Germline V gene lookup returns CDR1 SGDLS and CDR2 YYNGEE. The chain's CDR3 is CASSTASHLTDTQYF. CDR3 coding DNA: TGTGCCAGCAGCACAGCGTCACACCTCACAGATACGCAGTATTTT.

The chain combines TRBV5-1 with TRBJ2-1; 15 nucleotides align to TRBD2. The V gene's germline CDR1 is SGHRS and CDR2 YFSETQ. CDR3 length: 18 amino acids. V dropped 4 bases and J dropped 3; count of bases not matched to a gene: 8. The CDR3 sequence: CASSPGTSGGLFYNEQFF. The CDR3 DNA reads TGCGCCAGCAGCCCGGGGACTAGCGGGGGGCTATTCTACAATGAGCAGTTCTTC.

The V gene is TRBV9, the J gene TRBJ2-7, with D perhaps TRBD1 (7 bases). CDR1 and CDR2 (germline): SGDLS, YYNGEE. Trimming took 4 bases from V and 1 from J, leaving 12 bases between them. The CDR3 consists of 14 residues. CDR3 sequence (DNA): TGTGCCAGCAGCCTGGAGGGGGCTTCCTACGAGCAGTACTTC. Translating gives CASSLEGASYEQYF. The variable domain in full, with the rest retrieved from reference TRBV9 and TRBJ2-7, is DSGVTQTPKHLITATGQRVTLRCSPRSGDLSVYWYQQSLDQGLQFLIQYYNGEERAKGNILERFSAQQFPDLHSELNLSSLELGDSALYFCASSLEGASYEQYFGPGTRLTVT.

This clone was seen only once. The rearrangement joins TRBV27 to TRBJ1-2; perhaps TRBD1 as D (5 bases). The V and J ends lost 1 base and 0 bases respectively, with 9 bases between them. Germline loops: CDR1 MNHEY, CDR2 SMNVEV (reference sequence). This CDR3 comprises 15 residues. CDR3 nucleotides: TGTGCCAGCAGTTTATTAGGGGTAGCTAACTATGGCTACACCTTC. This translates into CASSLLGVANYGYTF.

This chain uses TRBV9 with TRBJ2-3; D uncertain. Trimming took 0 bases from V and 1 from J, leaving 6 bases between them. This CDR3 comprises 14 residues. Germline CDR1 reads SGDLS; CDR2 reads YYNGEE. The chain's CDR3 is CASSVDVRTDTQYF. The DNA for the CDR3 is TGTGCCAGCAGCGTAGATGTCCGCACAGATACGCAGTATTTT.

V and J are TRBV4-1 and TRBJ2-7; 7 bases are shared with TRBD2. CDR3 size: 16 residues. The trim removed 1 base at V and 0 bases at J, leaving 6 bases unmatched. CDR1 and CDR2 from the germline V gene are MGHRA and YSYEKL. The CDR3 DNA sequence: TGCGCCAGCAGCCAAGGCGGGGGTGAAAGCTCCTACGAGCAGTACTTC. Its protein is CASSQGGGESSYEQYF.

The chain recombines TRBV5-4 with TRBJ2-1; 10 nucleotides line up with TRBD2. From germline, CDR1 is SGHNT and CDR2 YYREEE (reference sequence). The CDR3 totals 18 residues. With V trimmed by 3 bases and J by 1 base, 10 bases remained unmatched. CDR3 in amino acids: CASSSTGSAGGSYNEQFF. Written as DNA, the CDR3 is TGTGCCAGCAGCTCCACCGGATCAGCGGGAGGGTCCTACAATGAGCAGTTCTTC.

The chain links TRBV4-1 to TRBJ1-3; D is undetermined. The CDR3 sequence is 15 residues long. The V end lost 2 bases, the J end lost 0 bases, and 8 bases lay between the germline ends. CDR1 MGHRA and CDR2 YSYEKL come from the germline V gene. The CDR3 DNA sequence: TGCGCCAGCAGCCAAACCAGCATCTCTGGAAACACCATATATTTT. It encodes CASSQTSISGNTIYF.

The V and J genes are TRBV28 and TRBJ2-3; D is unclear. CDR1 MDHEN and CDR2 SYDVKM come from the germline V gene. V gave up 1 base and J gave up 2 bases, with 13 bases separating them. The CDR3 contains 16 residues. CDR3 nucleotides: TGTGCCAGCAGTTTATTGGTGACCGACGACACAGATACGCAGTATTTT. Amino acids: CASSLLVTDDTDTQYF. The variable domain in full, completed from reference TRBV28 and TRBJ2-3, reads DVKVTQSSRYLVKRTGEKVFLECVQDMDHENMFWYRQDPGLGLRLIYFSYDVKMKEKGDIPEGYSVSREKKERFSLILESASTNQTSMYLCASSLLVTDDTDTQYFGPGTRLTVL.

This chain links TRBV4-3 with TRBJ2-7; 9 bases fit TRBD1. Germline trimming cut 0 bases from V and 1 base from J; bases unmatched to any gene: 7. The CDR3 covers 17 residues. CDR1 is LGHNA, CDR2 YSLEER, per germline. As DNA, the CDR3 is TGCGCCAGCAGCCAAGAGGGGACAGGGTCCTTTTCCTACGAGCAGTACTTC. Residues: CASSQEGTGSFSYEQYF.

The V and J genes are TRBV2 and TRBJ2-5; D gene uncertain. Trimming took off 2 bases at V and 5 bases at J, with 15 bases between the two ends. The CDR3 spans 15 residues. CDR1 SNHLY and CDR2 FYNNEI come from the germline V gene. Here the CDR3 DNA reads TGTGCCAGCAGTGAAAGTAGGTACATTCTGGAGACCCAGTACTTC. Residues: CASSESRYILETQYF.

The chain carries TRBV6-5 and TRBJ2-7; 7 bases are a match to TRBD2. CDR3 size: 14 residues. V shed 0 bases, J shed 8 bases, and the junction held 7 bases outside the gene matches. CDR1 and CDR2 (germline): MNHEY, SVGAGI. The CDR3 spells CASSYSLRGSQQYF. CDR3 in DNA: TGTGCCAGCAGTTACTCGTTGCGGGGGTCCCAGCAGTACTTC.

This clone is a singleton in its sample. This chain links TRBV6-1 with TRBJ2-7, with TRBD1 identical over 9 bases. The CDR3 sequence is 14 residues long. CDR1 MNHNS and CDR2 SASEGT come from the germline V gene. With 6 bases clipped from V and 7 bases from J, the junction kept 10 bases outside the gene matches. The CDR3 region is CASSPGTGRGEQYF. The CDR3 coding sequence is TGTGCCAGCAGCCCCGGGACAGGGCGCGGAGAGCAGTACTTC.

In this sample, this clone turned up once. The chain employs TRBV9 and TRBJ1-1, with D tentatively TRBD1 (5 bases). Trimming removed 4 bases from V and 0 bases from J, with 19 bases in between. Per germline, CDR1 SGDLS and CDR2 YYNGEE. This CDR3 spans 17 amino acids. CDR3 DNA sequence: TGTGCCAGCAGCACCGGACACGGCCGGGTTATGAACACTGAAGCTTTCTTT. It codes for CASSTGHGRVMNTEAFF.

The V gene is TRBV27, the J gene TRBJ2-2; D possibly matches TRBD1 or TRBD2 (5 bases each). This CDR3 has 17 amino acids. V lost 1 base and J 13 bases, leaving 25 bases between the germline ends. CDR1 and CDR2 from the germline V gene are MNHEY and SMNVEV (reference sequence). The CDR3 loop is CASSLFGSEGLGQGLFF. The DNA of the CDR3 is TGTGCCAGCAGTTTATTTGGTAGCGAGGGGCTGGGGCAGGGGCTGTTTTTT.

This rearrangement joins TRBV5-6 to TRBJ2-1; 10 bases map to TRBD2. Per the germline V gene, CDR1 is SGHDT and CDR2 is YYEEEE. J gave up 10 bases and V 4 bases, and 20 bases lay outside the gene matches. This CDR3 region has 18 residues. Here the CDR3 reads CASSTTLLLAGGLREQFF. The CDR3 DNA sequence: TGTGCCAGCAGCACAACACTTCTTTTAGCGGGGGGCCTTAGGGAGCAGTTCTTC.

The V call is TRBV11-2, the J call TRBJ2-7, with D perhaps TRBD1 (5 bases). Germline-derived CDR1 and CDR2 are SGHAT and FQNNGV. The CDR3 has 14 amino acids. Trimming pared 1 base from V and 3 bases from J, leaving 10 bases between. The chain's CDR3 is CASSLALGVYEQYF. The CDR3, as DNA: TGTGCCAGCAGCTTAGCGCTAGGGGTCTACGAGCAGTACTTC.

With regard to this clone: Additional DNA sequences in this sample encode the identical CDR3. The rearrangement joins TRBV9 to TRBJ2-7; 7 nucleotides agree with TRBD2. V dropped 0 bases and J dropped 4; count of bases not matched to a gene: 4. Germline CDR1 SGDLS, CDR2 YYNGEE. The length of the CDR3 is 14 residues. The DNA of the CDR3 is TGTGCCAGCAGCGTAGCTGGGGGGGGTTACGAGCAGTACTTC. The encoded protein is CASSVAGGGYEQYF.

The chain joins TRBV13 to TRBJ2-1; D gene uncertain. This CDR3 is 12 amino acids long. Trimming took off 8 bases at V and 9 bases at J, with 14 bases between the two ends. The germline gives CDR1 PRHDT, CDR2 FYEKMQ (reference sequence). CDR3 nucleotide sequence: TGTGCCAGCTCCCAGGAGAGTCGTGAGCAGTTCTTC. This codes for CASSQESREQFF. The full variable domain, in which reference TRBV13 and TRBJ2-1 provide the parts outside the CDR3, is AAGVIQSPRHLIKEKRETATLKCYPIPRHDTVYWYQQGPGQDPQFLISFYEKMQSDKGSIPDRFSAQQFSDYHSELNMSSLELGDSALYFCASSQESREQFFGPGTRLTVL.

This clone was recorded once. The V call is TRBV7-9, the J call TRBJ2-5, with D possibly being TRBD1 (5 bases). V lost 4 bases and J lost 2, with 20 bases in between. Looked up from germline, CDR1 is SEHNR and CDR2 is FQNEAQ (reference sequence). This CDR3 comprises 17 residues. As DNA, the CDR3 is TGTGCCAGCAGCTCCCTTTGGGGCGATGTCTTGCAAGAGACCCAGTACTTC. It yields the protein CASSSLWGDVLQETQYF.

Only one count was recorded for this clone. V gene TRBV11-2 combines with J gene TRBJ2-3; unclear D gene. Per the germline V gene, CDR1 is SGHAT and CDR2 is FQNNGV. V dropped 5 bases and J dropped 6 bases, with 12 bases sitting between them. The CDR3 runs to 13 residues. CDR3 DNA sequence: TGTGCCAGCAGCCTCGCTCCGGCGGATACGCAGTATTTT. Its protein product is CASSLAPADTQYF.

This rearrangement joins TRBV19 to TRBJ2-7, with TRBD2 as a possible D gene (6 bases). V lost 8 bases, J lost 6 bases, and 29 bases lay in between. Germline V gene lookup returns CDR1 LNHDA and CDR2 SQIVND (reference sequence). The CDR3 contains 17 residues. The CDR3 bases are TGTGCCAGTGGGCCCGGGGGATGGGAGGCCCCGGGGCGCGAGCAGTACTTC. Its protein product is CASGPGGWEAPGREQYF.

The rearrangement links TRBV29-1 to TRBJ2-7; TRBD2 matches at 10 bases. The germline V gene has CDR1 SQVTM and CDR2 ANQGSEA. This CDR3 region has 17 residues. V was pared by 5 bases and J by 2 bases, with 15 bases of the junction left unmatched. CDR3: CSVLIAPGTSVTYEQYF. CDR3 sequence (DNA): TGCAGCGTTCTTATTGCCCCCGGGACTAGCGTAACCTACGAGCAGTACTTC.

The V and J genes are TRBV4-3 and TRBJ2-5, with D tentatively TRBD1 (5 bases). In germline, CDR1 is LGHNA, CDR2 YSLEER. The V end lost 4 bases, the J end lost 5 bases, and 14 bases lay between the germline ends. This CDR3 has 14 residues. The CDR3 coding sequence is TGCGCCAGCAGCCTGGGGCAGGGCTACGAGACCCAGTACTTC. Translating it yields CASSLGQGYETQYF.

The V gene is TRBV28, the J gene TRBJ2-7; maybe TRBD2 (6 bases). Between the trimmed V and J ends, which lost 3 bases and 6 bases, there was a span of 12 bases. The CDR3 is 13 residues long. Germline lookup yields CDR1 MDHEN and CDR2 SYDVKM. CDR3 DNA: TGTGCCAGCAGTTTCCCCCAGGAGGGCGAGCAGTACTTC. Its protein product is CASSFPQEGEQYF. Based on the CDR3 plus reference TRBV28 and TRBJ2-7, the full variable domain is DVKVTQSSRYLVKRTGEKVFLECVQDMDHENMFWYRQDPGLGLRLIYFSYDVKMKEKGDIPEGYSVSREKKERFSLILESASTNQTSMYLCASSFPQEGEQYFGPGTRLTVT.